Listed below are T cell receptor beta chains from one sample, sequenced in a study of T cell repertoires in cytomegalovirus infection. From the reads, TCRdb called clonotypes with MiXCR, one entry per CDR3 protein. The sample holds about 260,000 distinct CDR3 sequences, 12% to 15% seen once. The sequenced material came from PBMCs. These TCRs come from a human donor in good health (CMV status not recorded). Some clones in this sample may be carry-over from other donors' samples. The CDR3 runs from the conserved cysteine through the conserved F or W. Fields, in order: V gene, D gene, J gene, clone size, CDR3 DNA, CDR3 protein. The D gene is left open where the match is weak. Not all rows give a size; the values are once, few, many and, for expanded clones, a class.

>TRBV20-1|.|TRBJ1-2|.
TGCAGTGCTAGAGAGGGGGGCCTATACTATGGCTACACCTTC
CSAREGGLYYGYTF
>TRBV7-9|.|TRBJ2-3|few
TGTGCCAGCAGCCCGCCGGGGGACACAGATACGCAGTATTTT
CASSPPGDTDTQYF
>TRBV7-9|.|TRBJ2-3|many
TGTGCCAGCAGCTTAGCCCGTACAGATACGCAGTATTTT
CASSLARTDTQYF
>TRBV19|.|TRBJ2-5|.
TGTGCCAGTAGTGCCGGTTCGCGGAAAGAGACCCAGTACTTC
CASSAGSRKETQYF
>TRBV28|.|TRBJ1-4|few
TGTGCCAGCAGTCCCCCCCGGGGGCCTGCAACTAATGAAAAACTGTTTTTT
CASSPPRGPATNEKLFF
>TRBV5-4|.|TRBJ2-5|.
TGTGCCAGCAGCTTGCCGGGAGCCCCTACCCAGACCCAGTACTTC
CASSLPGAPTQTQYF
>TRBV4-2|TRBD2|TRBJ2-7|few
TGTGCCAGCAGCCAAGGGGTTAGCGGGAGTTACGAGCAGTACTTC
CASSQGVSGSYEQYF
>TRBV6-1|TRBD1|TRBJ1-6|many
TGTGCCAGCAGTGAAAAAGGACAGGGGGCGAATAATTCACCCCTCCACTTT
CASSEKGQGANNSPLHF
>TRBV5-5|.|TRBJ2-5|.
TGTGCCAGCAGCTCAAACGGGTGGGCCCAGTACTTC
CASSSNGWAQYF
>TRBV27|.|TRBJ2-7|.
TGTGCCAGCAGTATCGGGAAGATCTACGAGCAGTACTTC
CASSIGKIYEQYF
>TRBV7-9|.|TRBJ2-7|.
TGTGCCAGCAGCTTAGGGAGGGCCGGAGCGGCGGAGCAGTACTTC
CASSLGRAGAAEQYF
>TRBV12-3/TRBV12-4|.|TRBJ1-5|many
TGTGCCAGCAGTTTCCTCACGGGACTCTTACCCAGGAATCAGCCCCAGCATTTT
CASSFLTGLLPRNQPQHF
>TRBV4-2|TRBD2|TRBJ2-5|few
TGTGCCAGCAGCCAAGACCGAGGGACTAGCGGGAGAGGAGAGACCCAGTACTTC
CASSQDRGTSGRGETQYF
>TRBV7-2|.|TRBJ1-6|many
TGTGCCAGCAGCTTCCGGGCAGGGAATTCACCCCTCCACTTT
CASSFRAGNSPLHF
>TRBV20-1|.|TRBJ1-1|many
TGCAGTGCTAGTCTCGGCCAGTCGAACACTGAAGCTTTCTTT
CSASLGQSNTEAFF
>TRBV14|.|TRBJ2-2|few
TGTGCCAGCAGCCAAGTCGTGGGACTCGGGGAGCTGTTTTTT
CASSQVVGLGELFF
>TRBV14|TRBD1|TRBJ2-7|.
TGTGCCAGCAGCCAACTAAATACCGGGACAGAGGACTGGGAGCAGTACTTC
CASSQLNTGTEDWEQYF
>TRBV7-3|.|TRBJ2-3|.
TGTGCCAGCAGCTTATTTGGGGCTAGCGGCACAGATACGCAGTATTTT
CASSLFGASGTDTQYF
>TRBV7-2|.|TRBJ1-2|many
TGTGCCAGCAGCTTAGATCGGGGGATGAGGGGCTACACCTTC
CASSLDRGMRGYTF
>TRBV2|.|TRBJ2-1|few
TGTGCCAGCAGTGAGCAGGGCAGCAACAATGAGCAGTTCTTC
CASSEQGSNNEQFF
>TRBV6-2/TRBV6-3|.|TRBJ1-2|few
TGTGCCAGCAGCATGATGTTCTATGGCTACACCTTC
CASSMMFYGYTF
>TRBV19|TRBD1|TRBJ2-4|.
TGTGCCAGTAGTATGTTTGGGCGAGGGGGCTCGGGAAAAAACATTCAGTACTTC
CASSMFGRGGSGKNIQYF
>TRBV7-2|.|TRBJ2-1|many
TGTGCCAGCAGCCGAGTTGGGAATGAGCAGTTCTTC
CASSRVGNEQFF
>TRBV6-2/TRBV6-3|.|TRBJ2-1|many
TGTGCCAGCAGAAAGACTAAGCGTGCAAAACAGGGCGGGGAATACAATGAGCAGTTCTTC
CASRKTKRAKQGGEYNEQFF
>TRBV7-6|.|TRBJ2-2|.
TGTGCCAGCAGCTTAGCGGGAGTGAGGACCGGGGAGCTGTTTTTT
CASSLAGVRTGELFF
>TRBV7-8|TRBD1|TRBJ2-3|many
TGTGCCAGCAGCGCCGGGACAGGGATCCCAGATACGCAGTATTTT
CASSAGTGIPDTQYF
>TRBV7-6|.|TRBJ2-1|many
TGTGCCAGCAGCTTAGGCATTATGCTGTTCTTC
CASSLGIMLFF
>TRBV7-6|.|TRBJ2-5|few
TGTGCTAGCAAGGCAGGTGCCGGCCCCCAGTACTTC
CASKAGAGPQYF
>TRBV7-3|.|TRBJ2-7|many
TGTGCCAGCAGCTTATCGGCTAGCCTAGTCTACGAGCAGTACTTC
CASSLSASLVYEQYF
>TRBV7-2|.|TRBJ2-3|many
TGTGCCAGCAGCTTAGTAGCGGATACAGATACGCAGTATTTT
CASSLVADTDTQYF
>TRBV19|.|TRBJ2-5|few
TGTGCCAGTAGGTCCCTCCTAGGGATAGAAGAGACCCAGTACTTC
CASRSLLGIEETQYF
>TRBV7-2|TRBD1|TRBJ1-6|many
TGTGCCAGCAGCCCCCTAGGACAGGGGTATTCACCCCTCCACTTT
CASSPLGQGYSPLHF
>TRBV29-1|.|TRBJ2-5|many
TGCAGCGTTGAGGGAACAGGGAGAGAGACCCAGTACTTC
CSVEGTGRETQYF
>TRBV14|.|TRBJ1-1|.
TGTGCCAGCAGCCAAGTACGGGGAAACACTGAAGCTTTCTTT
CASSQVRGNTEAFF
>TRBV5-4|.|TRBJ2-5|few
TGTGCCAGCAGCTTGGATGCGGAGAAGACCCAGTACTTC
CASSLDAEKTQYF
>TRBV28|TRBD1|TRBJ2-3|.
TGTGCCAGCAGTCCAACATACAGGGGAGATACGCAGTATTTT
CASSPTYRGDTQYF
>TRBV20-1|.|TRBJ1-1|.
TGCAGTGCTAGCAGACAAGAAGCTTTCTTT
CSASRQEAFF